This entry concerns a single T cell receptor beta chain. These data originate in a study of identifying expanded T cells in peripheral blood. Trimming cost V 7 bases and J 5 bases; bases outside gene matches: 3. CDR1 SGHTA and CDR2 FQGTGA come from the germline V gene. There are 13 residues in the CDR3. Sequencing used immunoSEQ multiplex PCR; TCRdb keeps in-frame clones, though not all of them. Among more than 85,000 clones listed, around 88% were seen once. The V gene is TRBV7-3, the J gene TRBJ2-2; 8 positions agree with TRBD2. Specimen: blood. The sequence was collected from a person aged 18 to 70 in good health. Here the CDR3 reads CASTIAGTGELFF. DNA of the CDR3: TGTGCCAGCACCATAGCGGGGACCGGGGAGCTGTTTTTT. Full variable domain (rest looked up from reference TRBV7-3 and TRBJ2-2): GAGVSQTPSNKVTEKGKYVELRCDPISGHTALYWYRQSLGQGPEFLIYFQGTGAADDSGLPNDRFFAVRPEGSVSTLKIQRTERGDSAVYLCASTIAGTGELFFGEGSRLTVL.